What follows are 22 T cell receptor beta chains derived from one specimen sequenced in a study of blood T cell repertoires in COVID-19. Using immunoSEQ multiplex PCR, the repertoire was profiled, and TCRdb retains in-frame clones only, with some absent. The sample includes about 260,000 clones, 85% to 90% of them seen just once. Material: peripheral blood. The receptors were gathered from a woman between 40 and 55 years old with acute or convalescent COVID-19.

This clone was seen once. This sequence joins TRBV18 and TRBJ1-2; no clear D. The CDR3 covers 14 residues. Per germline, CDR1 KGHSH and CDR2 LQKENI. V was cut by 2 bases and J by 3 bases, with 10 bases left in between. The CDR3 nucleotides are TGTGCCAGCTCACCAGCACCAGTGCACTATGGCTACACCTTC. Translating it yields CASSPAPVHYGYTF.

The chain employs TRBV6-1 and TRBJ1-2, with 10 bases that match TRBD1. J was trimmed by 7 bases and V by 0 bases; bases with no gene match: 2. The CDR3 covers 14 residues. Germline lookup yields CDR1 MNHNS and CDR2 SASEGT. CDR3 region: CASSEAGQGFGYTF. CDR3 DNA: TGTGCCAGCAGTGAAGCGGGACAGGGGTTTGGCTACACCTTC.

V gene TRBV5-1 combines with J gene TRBJ1-6; D might be TRBD1 (5 bases). CDR3 length equals 14 residues. Between the trimmed V and J ends, which lost 4 bases and 9 bases, there was a span of 14 bases. CDR1 SGHRS and CDR2 YFSETQ come from the germline V gene. CDR3 DNA: TGCGCCAGCAGCCCCGGCAGGGAAGCTTCACCCCTCCACTTT. Encoded protein: CASSPGREASPLHF.

The chain joins TRBV5-1 to TRBJ1-6, with 9 bases fitting TRBD1. V was pared by 5 bases and J by 5 bases, with 8 bases of the junction left unmatched. The CDR3 runs 16 residues. Germline V gives CDR1 SGHRS, CDR2 YFSETQ. Here the CDR3 reads CASRPGQGMDNSPLHF. CDR3 nucleotides: TGCGCCAGCAGACCCGGACAGGGGATGGATAATTCACCCCTCCACTTT.

The chain carries TRBV23-1 and TRBJ1-1, with a possible D match to TRBD1 (6 bases). TRBV23-1 is filed as an ORF, its function uncertain. V lost 0 bases, J lost 3 bases, and 11 bases lay in between. This CDR3 region has 15 residues. CDR3 region: CASSQSQGKDTEAFF. CDR3 DNA sequence: TGCGCCAGCAGTCAATCTCAGGGGAAGGACACTGAAGCTTTCTTT.

The V call is TRBV11-2, the J call TRBJ2-3, with D tentatively TRBD1 (6 bases). CDR1 and CDR2 (germline): SGHAT, FQNNGV. This CDR3 comprises 19 residues. V lost 5 bases, J lost 1 base, and 25 bases lay in between. For the CDR3, the DNA is TGTGCCAGCAGCCACAAGGGGGAGCCCGTCGTAGGTGGCACAGATACGCAGTATTTT. It specifies CASSHKGEPVVGGTDTQYF.

The chain recombines TRBV29-1 with TRBJ1-1, with TRBD1 identical over 7 bases. V lost 4 bases and J lost 4; bases outside the gene matches: 3. Germline-derived CDR1 and CDR2 are SQVTM and ANQGSEA. The CDR3 covers 12 residues. The chain's CDR3 is CSVVQGVTEAFF. The DNA for the CDR3 is TGCAGCGTTGTTCAGGGGGTCACTGAAGCTTTCTTT.

The rearrangement links TRBV15 to TRBJ2-7, with TRBD2 matching 14 bases. This CDR3 is built from 15 residues. Trimming cost V 6 bases and J 5 bases; bases outside gene matches: 6. Germline CDR1 is LNHNV and CDR2 is YYDKDF (reference sequence). The CDR3 protein is CATSRLAGGLDEQYV. The CDR3 nucleotides read TGTGCCACCAGTCGACTAGCGGGGGGGCTCGACGAGCAGTACGTC.

Comments on this clone: This sample includes further DNA sequences coding for the same CDR3. V and J are TRBV11-1 and TRBJ1-1; the D gene is possibly TRBD1 (6 bases). CDR3 length equals 16 residues. With 2 bases removed from V and 4 bases from J, the gap between germline ends came to 17 bases. Per the germline V gene, CDR1 is SGHAT and CDR2 is FQDESV (reference sequence). The DNA for the CDR3 is TGTGCCAGCAGCTTACTGACAGGTCAGTGGGGCACTGAAGCTTTCTTT. It translates to CASSLLTGQWGTEAFF. The full variable domain, rest sourced from reference TRBV11-1 and TRBJ1-1, is EAEVAQSPRYKITEKSQAVAFWCDPISGHATLYWYRQILGQGPELLVQFQDESVVDDSQLPKDRFSAERLKGVDSTLKIQPAELGDSAMYLCASSLLTGQWGTEAFFGQGTRLTVV.

This clone has only one observation. The rearrangement uses TRBV28 and TRBJ1-1; possible D gene TRBD1, 5 bases. Trimming cost V 7 bases and J 1 base, with 16 bases left between them. The germline gives CDR1 MDHEN, CDR2 SYDVKM. The CDR3 spans 15 residues. The CDR3 DNA reads TGTGCCAGCACCATTCCCGACAGTCGGAACACTGAAGCTTTCTTT. As protein: CASTIPDSRNTEAFF.

The chain is built from TRBV6-5 and TRBJ1-1; a weak D match, TRBD1 (6 bases). This CDR3 contains 14 residues. V lost 5 bases to trimming and J lost 6 bases, with 16 bases between them. Germline CDR1 is MNHEY and CDR2 is SVGAGI. The CDR3 spells CASSPDSRPAEAFF. In DNA form, the CDR3 reads TGTGCCAGCAGTCCGGACAGTCGCCCGGCTGAAGCTTTCTTT.

J is TRBJ2-5 and V is TRBV3-1 (or the pseudogene TRBV3-2); 8 nucleotides agree with TRBD2. CDR3 length: 18 amino acids. Germline-derived CDR1 and CDR2 are LGHDT and YNNKEL (reference sequence). V shed 0 bases, J shed 0 bases, and the junction held 9 bases outside the gene matches. CDR3: CASSQEWSAGGHQETQYF. The CDR3 DNA sequence: TGTGCCAGCAGCCAAGAATGGTCGGCGGGGGGCCACCAAGAGACCCAGTACTTC.

The genes are TRBV24-1 and TRBJ2-1, with 10 bases identical to TRBD1. With V trimmed by 4 bases and J by 4 bases, 3 bases remained unmatched. The CDR3 is 15 amino acids. Germline CDR1 and CDR2: KGHDR and SFDVKD. The CDR3 DNA reads TGTGCCACCAGTGAAGGGACAGGGGTGTACAATGAGCAGTTCTTC. This gives the protein CATSEGTGVYNEQFF.

The J gene is TRBJ1-5, the V gene TRBV19; a possible D gene is TRBD1 (5 bases). The germline V and J ends were trimmed by 5 bases and 3 bases, with 14 bases remaining between them. The CDR3 has 15 residues. In germline, CDR1 is LNHDA, CDR2 SQIVND (reference sequence). CDR3 loop: CASSAAGTSNQPQHF. CDR3 DNA sequence: TGTGCCAGTAGTGCTGCCGGGACTTCCAATCAGCCCCAGCATTTT.

The rearrangement joins TRBV30 to TRBJ1-3, with 7 bases lining up with TRBD1. CDR1 is GTSNPN, CDR2 SVGIG, per germline (reference sequence). Trimming at V came to 5 bases and at J to 0 bases, leaving 4 bases not matched to a gene. This CDR3 contains 14 residues. The CDR3 sequence: CAWGQDSSGNTIYF. CDR3 nucleotides: TGTGCCTGGGGACAGGATTCCTCTGGAAACACCATATATTTT.

This clone came up a few times. V is TRBV12-3 or TRBV12-4 and J is TRBJ2-7; unclear D gene. Between the trimmed V and J ends, which lost 6 bases and 4 bases, there was a span of 13 bases. The CDR3 consists of 13 residues. This CDR3 is CASSVSIGYEQYV. The CDR3 DNA reads TGTGCCAGCAGCGTATCTATCGGGTACGAGCAGTACGTC.

The chain links TRBV6-5 to TRBJ1-4, with 7 bases fitting TRBD1. This CDR3 has 15 amino acids. CDR1 is MNHEY, CDR2 SVGAGI, per germline. V lost 6 bases, J lost 0 bases, and 4 bases stayed unmatched. The CDR3 reads CASRLQGTTNEKLFF. The CDR3 DNA sequence: TGTGCCAGCAGACTACAGGGGACAACTAATGAAAAACTGTTTTTT.

In its sample, this clone was seen many times. The V gene is TRBV20-1, the J gene TRBJ2-3; maybe TRBD1 (5 bases). CDR3 length equals 11 residues. Germline assignment: CDR1 DFQATT and CDR2 SNEGSKA (reference sequence). The V end lost 7 bases, the J end lost 7 bases, and 12 bases lay between the germline ends. Written as DNA, the CDR3 is TGCAGTGTCTGGAGACAGCATACGCAGTATTTT. Protein product: CSVWRQHTQYF.

J is TRBJ2-2 and V is TRBV10-1; 10 bases match TRBD2. The CDR3 is made up of 13 amino acids. Unmatched junction bases numbered 6, after V lost 10 bases and J lost 7 bases. Germline CDR1 WNHNN, CDR2 SYGVQD (reference sequence). CDR3 amino acids: CATISGGHGELFF. The CDR3, as DNA: TGCGCCACGATTAGCGGGGGGCACGGGGAGCTGTTTTTT.

The genes are TRBV3-1 (or the pseudogene TRBV3-2) and TRBJ2-1; 8 nucleotides agree with TRBD2. Unmatched junction bases numbered 16, after V lost 3 bases and J lost 3 bases. The CDR3 contains 19 residues. Germline lookup yields CDR1 LGHDT and CDR2 YNNKEL (reference sequence). The CDR3 reads CASSHATAAGGFYYNEQFF. The CDR3 nucleotides are TGTGCCAGCAGCCACGCCACCGCTGCGGGGGGATTCTACTACAATGAGCAGTTCTTC.

The rearrangement uses TRBV11-2 and TRBJ1-3; D perhaps matches TRBD1 (5 bases). Trimming removed 5 bases from V and 0 bases from J, with 17 bases in between. The germline V gene encodes CDR1 SGHAT and CDR2 FQNNGV. This CDR3 contains 17 residues. CDR3 amino acids: CASSIPWGGNSGNTIYF. For the CDR3, the DNA is TGTGCCAGCAGCATCCCCTGGGGGGGTAACTCTGGAAACACCATATATTTT.

The chain uses TRBV11-3 and TRBJ1-1; maybe TRBD1 (5 bases). The CDR3 is 13 residues long. Looked up from germline, CDR1 is SGHNT and CDR2 is YENEEA. V gave up 1 base and J gave up 12 bases, with 15 bases separating them. The CDR3: CASSLGPGKLTFF. The CDR3 nucleotides read TGTGCCAGCAGCTTAGGCCCAGGGAAATTAACTTTCTTT.